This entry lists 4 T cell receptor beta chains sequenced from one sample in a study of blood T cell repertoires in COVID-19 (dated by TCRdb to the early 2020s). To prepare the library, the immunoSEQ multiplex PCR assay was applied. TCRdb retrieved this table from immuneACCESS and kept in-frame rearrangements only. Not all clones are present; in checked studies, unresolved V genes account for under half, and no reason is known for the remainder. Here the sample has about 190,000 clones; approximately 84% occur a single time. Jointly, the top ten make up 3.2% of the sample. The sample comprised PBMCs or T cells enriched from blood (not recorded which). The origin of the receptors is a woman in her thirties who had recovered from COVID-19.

The chain's CDR3 is CASKMDRVASGANVLTF. CDR3 in DNA: TGTGCCAGCAAGATGGACAGGGTGGCATCTGGGGCCAACGTCCTGACTTTC. The chain recombines TRBV28 with TRBJ2-6; 8 bases fit TRBD1. The V and J ends lost 7 bases and 1 base, in that order; junction bases with no gene match: 9. In germline, CDR1 is MDHEN, CDR2 SYDVKM. The CDR3 extends over 17 amino acids.

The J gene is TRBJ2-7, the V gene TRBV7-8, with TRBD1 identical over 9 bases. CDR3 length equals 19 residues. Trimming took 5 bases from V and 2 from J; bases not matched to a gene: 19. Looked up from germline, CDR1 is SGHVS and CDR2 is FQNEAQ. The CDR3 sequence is CASSLFVGTGYVSAYEQYV. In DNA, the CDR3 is TGTGCCAGCAGCCTCTTCGTAGGGACAGGGTATGTAAGCGCCTACGAGCAGTACGTC.

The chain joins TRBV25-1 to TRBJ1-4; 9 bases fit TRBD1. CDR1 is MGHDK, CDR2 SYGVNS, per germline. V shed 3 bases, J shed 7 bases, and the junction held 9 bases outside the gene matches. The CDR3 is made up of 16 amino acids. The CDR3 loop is CASSDPGQGRGEKLFF. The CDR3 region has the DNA TGTGCCAGCAGTGACCCAGGACAGGGGAGGGGTGAAAAACTGTTTTTT.

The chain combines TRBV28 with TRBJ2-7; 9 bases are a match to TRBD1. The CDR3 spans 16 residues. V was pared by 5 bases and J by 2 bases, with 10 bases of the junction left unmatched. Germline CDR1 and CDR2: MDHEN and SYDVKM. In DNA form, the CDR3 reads TGTGCCAGCAGTCCGCTAAGGACAGGGGCCACCTACGAGCAGTACTTC. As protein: CASSPLRTGATYEQYF.